The 5 T cell receptor beta chains presented below share a single source sample, sequenced in a study of PD-L1 blockade in urothelial cancer. As to time point: pretreatment peripheral blood. Profiled with immunoSEQ multiplex PCR; TCRdb holds only in-frame clones, not every one. Among tens of thousands of clones listed, 85% were seen once. This specimen was PBMCs, taken around atezolizumab (anti-PD-L1) treatment. Receptors were obtained from an elderly man with urothelial cancer.

CDR3 DNA: TGTGCCAGTAGTGTGGGAGGGCTGAACACTGAAGCTTTCTTT. Protein: CASSVGGLNTEAFF. The V gene is TRBV19, the J gene TRBJ1-1; D unresolved. Germline V gives CDR1 LNHDA, CDR2 SQIVND (reference sequence). The CDR3 runs 14 residues. Trimming pared 5 bases from V and 0 bases from J, leaving 10 bases between.

The V and J genes are TRBV7-7 and TRBJ2-3; D gene uncertain. CDR3 length: 15 residues. V lost 5 bases and J lost 1, with 13 bases in between. Germline V gene sequence: CDR1 SSHAT, CDR2 FNYEAQ (reference sequence). CDR3 sequence reads: CASSPTRAGTDTQYF. Written as DNA, the CDR3 is TGTGCCAGCAGCCCCACCCGTGCGGGCACAGATACGCAGTATTTT. Using reference TRBV7-7 and TRBJ2-3 for the parts outside the CDR3, the full variable domain is GAGVSQSPRYKVTKRGQDVTLRCDPISSHATLYWYQQALGQGPEFLTYFNYEAQPDKSGLPSDRFSAERPEGSISTLTIQRTEQRDSAMYRCASSPTRAGTDTQYFGPGTRLTVL.

The chain employs TRBV5-1 and TRBJ2-1; 9 nucleotides agree with TRBD1. CDR1 and CDR2 from the germline V gene are SGHRS and YFSETQ. J lost 10 bases, V lost 3 bases, and 5 bases had no gene match. This CDR3 has 13 residues. DNA of the CDR3: TGCGCCAGCAGCTGGGACAGGGTAGGGGAGCAGTTCTTC. Residues: CASSWDRVGEQFF.

V and J are TRBV14 and TRBJ1-1, with D unclear. V was cut by 0 bases and J by 11 bases, with 13 bases left in between. Germline V gene sequence: CDR1 SGHDN, CDR2 FVKESK. The CDR3 has 13 amino acids. The CDR3 region is CASSQDRTAGAFF. Written as DNA, the CDR3 is TGTGCCAGCAGCCAAGATAGAACGGCGGGGGCTTTCTTT. Together with reference TRBV14 and TRBJ1-1, the CDR3 gives the full variable domain: EAGVTQFPSHSVIEKGQTVTLRCDPISGHDNLYWYRRVMGKEIKFLLHFVKESKQDESGMPNNRFLAERTGGTYSTLKVQPAELEDSGVYFCASSQDRTAGAFFGQGTRLTVV.

The chain employs TRBV20-1 and TRBJ1-2; D is possibly TRBD1 (5 bases). Trimming removed 1 base at V and 8 bases at J, with 8 bases between. CDR1 is DFQATT and CDR2 is SNEGSKA in the germline V gene (reference sequence). The CDR3 is 11 residues long. The CDR3 loop is CSARGGEGYTF. CDR3 DNA sequence: TGCAGTGCTAGAGGGGGCGAGGGCTACACCTTC.